The rows below give T cell receptor beta chains drawn from one sample of a study of response to subunit inactivated influenza vaccine. TCRdb itself ran the RT-PCR reads through MiXCR, one entry per CDR3 protein. The data show around 470,000 distinct CDR3 sequences, with approximately 6.9% seen just once and approximately 14% held by the top ten. The source was PBMCs from blood, collected 23 months after vaccination. The receptors come from a man between 50 and 70 years old who received an inactivated influenza vaccine. Both conserved end residues are part of each CDR3. Each record gives: J gene, D gene, clone size, V gene, CDR3 protein, CDR3 DNA. The D gene is left open where the match is weak. Rows may omit the clone size; those that give it use once, few, many or a size class.

j_call: TRBJ2-1
d_call: NA
clone_size: many
v_call: TRBV3-1
cdr3_aa: CASSFTRFYNEQFF
cdr3_nt: TGTGCCAGCAGCTTTACTAGGTTCTACAATGAGCAGTTCTTC

j_call: TRBJ2-1
d_call: TRBD2
clone_size: few
v_call: TRBV4-1
cdr3_aa: CASSRSSGSHEQFF
cdr3_nt: TGCGCCAGCAGTCGCTCTAGCGGGAGCCATGAGCAGTTCTTC

j_call: TRBJ1-5
d_call: NA
clone_size: few
v_call: TRBV30
cdr3_aa: CAWSYKGSNQPQHF
cdr3_nt: TGTGCCTGGAGTTACAAGGGTAGCAATCAGCCCCAGCATTTT

j_call: TRBJ1-5
d_call: NA
clone_size: many
v_call: TRBV4-3
cdr3_aa: CASSQDYGDFSNQPQHF
cdr3_nt: TGCGCCAGCAGCCAAGATTATGGGGACTTCAGCAATCAGCCCCAGCATTTT

j_call: TRBJ1-4
d_call: NA
clone_size: few
v_call: TRBV30
cdr3_aa: CAWNREYNEKLFF
cdr3_nt: TGTGCCTGGAACAGGGAGTACAATGAAAAACTGTTTTTT

j_call: TRBJ2-1
d_call: TRBD2
clone_size: few
v_call: TRBV14
cdr3_aa: CASSRARLAGRNEQFF
cdr3_nt: TGTGCCAGCAGCCGCGCAAGACTAGCGGGAAGGAATGAGCAGTTCTTC

j_call: TRBJ2-7
d_call: NA
clone_size: few
v_call: TRBV6-1
cdr3_aa: CASSPPGGWYEQYF
cdr3_nt: TGTGCCAGCAGTCCCCCAGGCGGTTGGTACGAGCAGTACTTC

j_call: TRBJ2-2
d_call: NA
clone_size: NA
v_call: TRBV20-1
cdr3_aa: CSARDSLGELFF
cdr3_nt: TGCAGTGCTAGAGATTCCCTCGGGGAGCTGTTTTTT

j_call: TRBJ2-2
d_call: TRBD2
clone_size: many
v_call: TRBV20-1
cdr3_aa: CSARGAGGGPGELFF
cdr3_nt: TGCAGTGCTAGAGGAGCGGGAGGAGGCCCCGGGGAGCTGTTTTTT

j_call: TRBJ2-2
d_call: NA
clone_size: many
v_call: TRBV9
cdr3_aa: CASSPRGGANTGELFF
cdr3_nt: TGTGCCAGCAGCCCTCGTGGCGGCGCGAACACCGGGGAGCTGTTTTTT

j_call: TRBJ1-3
d_call: NA
clone_size: NA
v_call: TRBV4-3
cdr3_aa: CASSQGGGDTIYF
cdr3_nt: TGCGCCAGCAGCCAAGGCGGTGGAGACACCATATATTTT

j_call: TRBJ2-7
d_call: TRBD2
clone_size: NA
v_call: TRBV10-3
cdr3_aa: CAISSGLAKDYEQYF
cdr3_nt: TGTGCCATCAGTTCCGGACTAGCGAAGGACTACGAGCAGTACTTC

j_call: TRBJ2-5
d_call: NA
clone_size: many
v_call: TRBV20-1
cdr3_aa: CSARGGGYGETQYF
cdr3_nt: TGCAGTGCTAGAGGCGGCGGGTATGGGGAGACCCAGTACTTC

j_call: TRBJ2-1
d_call: NA
clone_size: few
v_call: TRBV9
cdr3_aa: CASSVGGSGNEQFF
cdr3_nt: TGTGCCAGCAGCGTAGGTGGGAGCGGTAATGAGCAGTTCTTC

j_call: TRBJ1-3
d_call: NA
clone_size: many
v_call: TRBV11-2
cdr3_aa: CASSLIRSSGNTIYF
cdr3_nt: TGTGCCAGCAGCTTAATACGAAGCTCTGGAAACACCATATATTTT

j_call: TRBJ1-1
d_call: TRBD1
clone_size: few
v_call: TRBV29-1
cdr3_aa: CSTRQGINTEAFF
cdr3_nt: TGCAGCACTCGACAGGGGATCAACACTGAAGCTTTCTTT

j_call: TRBJ2-5
d_call: NA
clone_size: NA
v_call: TRBV20-1
cdr3_aa: CSAYRVGNQETQYF
cdr3_nt: TGCAGTGCTTACAGGGTGGGAAACCAAGAGACCCAGTACTTC

j_call: TRBJ1-5
d_call: NA
clone_size: NA
v_call: TRBV20-1
cdr3_aa: CSAGTRLSNQPQHF
cdr3_nt: TGCAGCGCCGGGACAAGGTTGAGCAATCAGCCCCAGCATTTT

j_call: TRBJ1-1
d_call: NA
clone_size: NA
v_call: TRBV5-1
cdr3_aa: CASSLFGEGTEAFF
cdr3_nt: TGCGCCAGCAGCTTGTTTGGGGAAGGCACTGAAGCTTTCTTT

j_call: TRBJ1-2
d_call: TRBD1
clone_size: few
v_call: TRBV27
cdr3_aa: CASSRNAGGGYGYTF
cdr3_nt: TGTGCCAGCAGCCGAAACGCAGGGGGTGGCTATGGCTACACCTTC

j_call: TRBJ1-1
d_call: TRBD1
clone_size: NA
v_call: TRBV30
cdr3_aa: CAWSPRTGSTEAFF
cdr3_nt: TGTGCCTGGAGTCCACGGACAGGAAGCACTGAAGCTTTCTTT

j_call: TRBJ1-6
d_call: NA
clone_size: many
v_call: TRBV12-3/TRBV12-4
cdr3_aa: CASRDRGYSPLHF
cdr3_nt: TGTGCCAGCAGAGACCGGGGGTATTCACCCCTCCACTTT

j_call: TRBJ2-3
d_call: NA
clone_size: few
v_call: TRBV9
cdr3_aa: CASSAGTQRDTQYF
cdr3_nt: TGTGCCAGCAGCGCGGGGACGCAAAGAGATACGCAGTATTTT

j_call: TRBJ2-5
d_call: NA
clone_size: NA
v_call: TRBV5-1
cdr3_aa: CASGETLQETQYF
cdr3_nt: TGCGCCAGCGGGGAGACCTTGCAAGAGACCCAGTACTTC

j_call: TRBJ1-2
d_call: NA
clone_size: many
v_call: TRBV29-1
cdr3_aa: CSVEAGVRYGYTF
cdr3_nt: TGCAGCGTTGAAGCCGGGGTGCGCTATGGCTACACCTTC

j_call: TRBJ1-5
d_call: NA
clone_size: NA
v_call: TRBV5-1
cdr3_aa: CASSLTGPMPQHF
cdr3_nt: TGCGCCAGCAGCTTGACAGGGCCCATGCCCCAGCATTTT

j_call: TRBJ1-6
d_call: TRBD1
clone_size: few
v_call: TRBV10-2
cdr3_aa: CASSERTGAYNSPLHF
cdr3_nt: TGCGCCAGCAGTGAGAGGACAGGGGCTTATAATTCACCCCTCCACTTT

j_call: TRBJ2-3
d_call: TRBD2
clone_size: many
v_call: TRBV7-3
cdr3_aa: CASSPGLAGVTDTQYF
cdr3_nt: TGTGCCAGCAGCCCGGGACTAGCGGGAGTCACAGATACGCAGTATTTT

j_call: TRBJ1-1
d_call: NA
clone_size: few
v_call: TRBV20-1
cdr3_aa: CSARDGATEAFF
cdr3_nt: TGCAGTGCTAGAGATGGGGCCACTGAAGCTTTCTTT

j_call: TRBJ2-7
d_call: NA
clone_size: few
v_call: TRBV2
cdr3_aa: CATLLAYEQYF
cdr3_nt: TGTGCCACCCTCCTAGCATACGAGCAGTACTTC

j_call: TRBJ1-6
d_call: NA
clone_size: NA
v_call: TRBV7-9
cdr3_aa: CASSIGGVDNSPLHF
cdr3_nt: TGTGCCAGCAGCATTGGGGGGGTCGACAATTCACCCCTCCACTTT

j_call: TRBJ2-3
d_call: NA
clone_size: few
v_call: TRBV20-1
cdr3_aa: CSASPPTGLLNTQYF
cdr3_nt: TGCAGTGCTAGTCCCCCGACAGGTCTTTTAAATACGCAGTATTTT

j_call: TRBJ2-2
d_call: NA
clone_size: many
v_call: TRBV12-3/TRBV12-4
cdr3_aa: CASSLRRGGVGELFF
cdr3_nt: TGTGCCAGCAGTTTACGCCGTGGTGGGGTCGGGGAGCTGTTTTTT